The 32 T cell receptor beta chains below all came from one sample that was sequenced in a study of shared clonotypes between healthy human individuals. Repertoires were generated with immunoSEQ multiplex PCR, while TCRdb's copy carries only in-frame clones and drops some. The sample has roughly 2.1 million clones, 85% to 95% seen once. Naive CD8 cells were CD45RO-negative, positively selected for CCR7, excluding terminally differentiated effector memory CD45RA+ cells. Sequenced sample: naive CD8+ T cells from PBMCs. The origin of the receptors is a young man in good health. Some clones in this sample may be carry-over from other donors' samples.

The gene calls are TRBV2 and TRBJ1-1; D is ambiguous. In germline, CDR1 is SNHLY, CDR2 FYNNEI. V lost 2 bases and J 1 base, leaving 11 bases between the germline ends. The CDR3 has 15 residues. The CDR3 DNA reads TGTGCCAGCAGTGAACCCCGATTCGGGAACACTGAAGCTTTCTTT. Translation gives CASSEPRFGNTEAFF.

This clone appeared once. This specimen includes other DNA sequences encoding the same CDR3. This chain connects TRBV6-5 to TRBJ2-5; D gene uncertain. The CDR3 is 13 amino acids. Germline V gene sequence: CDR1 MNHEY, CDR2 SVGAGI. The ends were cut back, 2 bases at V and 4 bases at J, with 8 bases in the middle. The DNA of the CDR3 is TGTGCCAGCAGTTACAGGGTAGGAGAGACCCAGTACTTC. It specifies CASSYRVGETQYF.

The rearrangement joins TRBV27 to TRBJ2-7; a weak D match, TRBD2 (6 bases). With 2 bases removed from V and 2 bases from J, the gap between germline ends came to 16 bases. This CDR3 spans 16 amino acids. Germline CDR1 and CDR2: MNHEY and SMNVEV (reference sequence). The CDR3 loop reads CASSLTVAAHPYEQYF. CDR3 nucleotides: TGTGCCAGCAGTTTAACAGTAGCGGCACACCCCTACGAGCAGTACTTC.

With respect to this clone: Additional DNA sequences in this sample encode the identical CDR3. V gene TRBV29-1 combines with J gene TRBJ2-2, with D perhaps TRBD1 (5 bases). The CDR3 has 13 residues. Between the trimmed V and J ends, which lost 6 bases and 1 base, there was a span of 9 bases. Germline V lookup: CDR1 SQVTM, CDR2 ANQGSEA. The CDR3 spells CSVRQGNTGELFF. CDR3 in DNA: TGCAGCGTGCGTCAGGGGAACACCGGGGAGCTGTTTTTT.

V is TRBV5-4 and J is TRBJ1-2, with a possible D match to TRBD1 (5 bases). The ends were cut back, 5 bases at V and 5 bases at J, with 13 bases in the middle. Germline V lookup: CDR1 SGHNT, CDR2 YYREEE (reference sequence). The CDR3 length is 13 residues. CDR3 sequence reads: CASRGTVLYGYTF. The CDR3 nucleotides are TGTGCCAGCAGGGGGACCGTTCTTTATGGCTACACCTTC.

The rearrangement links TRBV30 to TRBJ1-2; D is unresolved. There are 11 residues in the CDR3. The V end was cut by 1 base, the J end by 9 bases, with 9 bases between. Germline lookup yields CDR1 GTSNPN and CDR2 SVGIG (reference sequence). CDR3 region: CAWSAGWSYTF. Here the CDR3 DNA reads TGTGCCTGGAGTGCTGGCTGGAGCTACACCTTC.

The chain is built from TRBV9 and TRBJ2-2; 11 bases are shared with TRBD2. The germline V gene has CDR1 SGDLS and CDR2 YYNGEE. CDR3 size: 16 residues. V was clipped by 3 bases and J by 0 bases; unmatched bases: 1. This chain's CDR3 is CASSASGRSNTGELFF. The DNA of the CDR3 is TGTGCCAGCAGCGCTAGCGGGAGGTCGAACACCGGGGAGCTGTTTTTT.

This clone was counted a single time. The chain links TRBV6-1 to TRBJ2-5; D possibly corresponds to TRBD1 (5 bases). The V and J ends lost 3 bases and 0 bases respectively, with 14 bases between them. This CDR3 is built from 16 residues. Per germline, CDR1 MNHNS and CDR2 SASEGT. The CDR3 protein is CASSDPRQINQETQYF. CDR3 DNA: TGTGCCAGCAGTGACCCTCGACAGATTAACCAAGAGACCCAGTACTTC.

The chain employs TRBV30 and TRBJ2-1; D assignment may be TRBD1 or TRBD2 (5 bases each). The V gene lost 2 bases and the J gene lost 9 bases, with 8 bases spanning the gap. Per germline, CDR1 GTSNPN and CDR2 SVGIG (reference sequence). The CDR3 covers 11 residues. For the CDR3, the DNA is TGTGCCTGGAGTTTTGGGGGTGAGCAGTTCTTC. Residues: CAWSFGGEQFF.

The DNA of the CDR3 is TGTGCCAGCAGTTTATCTGACTATGGCTACACCTTC. It is translated as CASSLSDYGYTF. V is TRBV28 and J is TRBJ1-2; no reliable D call. The germline V gene encodes CDR1 MDHEN and CDR2 SYDVKM. The V end was cut by 1 base, the J end by 3 bases, with 3 bases between. The CDR3 length is 12 residues.

The CDR3 bases are TGTGCCAGCAGTTTCCGGGACAGTGTCTACGAGCAGTACTTC. It specifies CASSFRDSVYEQYF. The chain combines TRBV28 with TRBJ2-7; the match to TRBD1 covers 7 bases. Per the germline V gene, CDR1 is MDHEN and CDR2 is SYDVKM. Trimming removed 3 bases from V and 3 bases from J; junction bases left unmatched: 5. The CDR3 length is 14 residues. The full variable domain, rest sourced from reference TRBV28 and TRBJ2-7, is DVKVTQSSRYLVKRTGEKVFLECVQDMDHENMFWYRQDPGLGLRLIYFSYDVKMKEKGDIPEGYSVSREKKERFSLILESASTNQTSMYLCASSFRDSVYEQYFGPGTRLTVT.

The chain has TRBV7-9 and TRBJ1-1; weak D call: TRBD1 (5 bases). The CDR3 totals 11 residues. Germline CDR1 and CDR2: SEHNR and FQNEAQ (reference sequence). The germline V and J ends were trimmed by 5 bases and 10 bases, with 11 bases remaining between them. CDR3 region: CASSRGDRAFF. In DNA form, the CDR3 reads TGTGCCAGCAGCCGCGGGGACCGAGCTTTCTTT.

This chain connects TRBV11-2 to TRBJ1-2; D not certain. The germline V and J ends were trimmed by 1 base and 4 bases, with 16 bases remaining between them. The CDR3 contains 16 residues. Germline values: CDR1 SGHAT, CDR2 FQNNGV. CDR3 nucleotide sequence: TGTGCCAGCAGCTTAGGGGGAGGGCCACATGCCTATGGCTACACCTTC. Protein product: CASSLGGGPHAYGYTF.

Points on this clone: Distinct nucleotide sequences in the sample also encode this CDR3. CDR3: CASSQDGTRYNEQFF. The CDR3 DNA reads TGCGCCAGCAGCCAAGACGGGACTAGATATAATGAGCAGTTCTTC. The chain joins TRBV4-1 to TRBJ2-1; 8 positions agree with TRBD2. The CDR3 extends over 15 amino acids. Trimming removed 0 bases from V and 7 bases from J; junction bases left unmatched: 5. Germline CDR1 MGHRA, CDR2 YSYEKL.

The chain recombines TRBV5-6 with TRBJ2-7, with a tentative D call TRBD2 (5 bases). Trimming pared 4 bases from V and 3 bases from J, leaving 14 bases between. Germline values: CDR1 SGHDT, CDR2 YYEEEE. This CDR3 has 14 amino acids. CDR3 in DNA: TGTGCCAGCAGCATAACCCGGGGAGACTACGAGCAGTACTTC. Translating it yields CASSITRGDYEQYF.

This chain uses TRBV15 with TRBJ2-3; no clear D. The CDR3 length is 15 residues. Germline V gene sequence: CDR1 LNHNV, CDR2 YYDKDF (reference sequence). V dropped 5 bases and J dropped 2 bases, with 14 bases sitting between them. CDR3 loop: CATSGSDGVTDTQYF. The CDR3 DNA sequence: TGTGCCACCAGCGGTTCTGATGGGGTCACAGATACGCAGTATTTT.

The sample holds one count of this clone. Here the CDR3 reads CASSEVGGLNTEAFF. The CDR3 DNA is TGTGCCAGCAGTGAGGTGGGCGGACTGAACACTGAAGCTTTCTTT. This chain uses TRBV2 with TRBJ1-1; unclear D gene. The CDR3 loop spans 15 amino acids. Germline assignment: CDR1 SNHLY and CDR2 FYNNEI. Trimming took 3 bases from V and 0 from J, leaving 11 bases between them.

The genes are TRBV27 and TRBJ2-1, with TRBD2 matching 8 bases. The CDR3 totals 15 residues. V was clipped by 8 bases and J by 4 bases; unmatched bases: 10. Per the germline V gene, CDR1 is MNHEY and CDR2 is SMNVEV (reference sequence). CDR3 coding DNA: TGTGCCAGCTGTTCCAGGACTAGCAGATACAATGAGCAGTTCTTC. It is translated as CASCSRTSRYNEQFF.

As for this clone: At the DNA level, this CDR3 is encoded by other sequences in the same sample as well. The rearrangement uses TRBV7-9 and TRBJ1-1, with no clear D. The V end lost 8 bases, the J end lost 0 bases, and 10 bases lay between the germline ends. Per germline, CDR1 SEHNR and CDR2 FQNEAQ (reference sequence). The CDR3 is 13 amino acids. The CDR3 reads CASGTGMNTEAFF. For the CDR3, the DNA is TGTGCCAGCGGTACGGGGATGAACACTGAAGCTTTCTTT.

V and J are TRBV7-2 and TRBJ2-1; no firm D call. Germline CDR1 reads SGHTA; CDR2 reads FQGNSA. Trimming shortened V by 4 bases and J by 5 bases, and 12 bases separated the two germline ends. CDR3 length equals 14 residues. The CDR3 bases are TGTGCCAGCAGCTCCGGACGGTCCCACAATGAGCAGTTCTTC. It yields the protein CASSSGRSHNEQFF.

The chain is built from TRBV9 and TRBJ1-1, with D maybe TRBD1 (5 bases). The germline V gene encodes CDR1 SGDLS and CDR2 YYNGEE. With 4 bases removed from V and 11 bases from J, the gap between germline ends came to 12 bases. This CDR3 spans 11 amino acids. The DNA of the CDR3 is TGTGCCAGCAGCCCCGGGGGGAGGGCTTTCTTT. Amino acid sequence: CASSPGGRAFF.

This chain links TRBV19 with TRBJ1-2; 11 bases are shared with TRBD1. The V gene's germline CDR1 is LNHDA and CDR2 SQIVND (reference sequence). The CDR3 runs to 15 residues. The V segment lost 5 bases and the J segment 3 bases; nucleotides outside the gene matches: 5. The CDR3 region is CASSPGQGAYYGYTF. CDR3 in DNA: TGTGCCAGTAGTCCAGGACAGGGGGCTTACTATGGCTACACCTTC.

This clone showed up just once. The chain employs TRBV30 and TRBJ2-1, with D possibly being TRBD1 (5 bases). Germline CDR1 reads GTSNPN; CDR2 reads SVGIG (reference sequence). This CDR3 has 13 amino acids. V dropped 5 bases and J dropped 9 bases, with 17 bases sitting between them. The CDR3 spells CAWSFGRVGEQFF. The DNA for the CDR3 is TGTGCCTGGTCCTTTGGCAGGGTCGGTGAGCAGTTCTTC.

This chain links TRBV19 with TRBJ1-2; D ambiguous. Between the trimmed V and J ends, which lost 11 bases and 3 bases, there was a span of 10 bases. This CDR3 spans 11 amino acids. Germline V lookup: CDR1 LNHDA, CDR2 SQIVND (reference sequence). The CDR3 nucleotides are TGTGCCGTCGGGCCCGACTATGGCTACACCTTC. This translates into CAVGPDYGYTF.

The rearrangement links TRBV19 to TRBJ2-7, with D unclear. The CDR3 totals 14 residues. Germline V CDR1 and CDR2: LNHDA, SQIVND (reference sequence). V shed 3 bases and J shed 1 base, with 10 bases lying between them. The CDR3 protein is CASSITDLSYEQYF. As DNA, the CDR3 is TGTGCCAGTAGTATCACGGATTTATCCTACGAGCAGTACTTC.

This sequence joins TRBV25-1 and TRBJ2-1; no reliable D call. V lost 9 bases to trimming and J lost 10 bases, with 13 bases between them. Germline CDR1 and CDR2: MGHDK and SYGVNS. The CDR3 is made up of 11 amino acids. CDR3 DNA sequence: TGTGCCAGTAGCATGGGGTCCGAGCAGTTCTTC. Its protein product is CASSMGSEQFF. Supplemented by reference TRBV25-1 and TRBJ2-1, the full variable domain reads EADIYQTPRYLVIGTGKKITLECSQTMGHDKMYWYQQDPGMELHLIHYSYGVNSTEKGDLSSESTVSRIRTEHFPLTLESARPSHTSQYLCASSMGSEQFFGPGTRLTVL.

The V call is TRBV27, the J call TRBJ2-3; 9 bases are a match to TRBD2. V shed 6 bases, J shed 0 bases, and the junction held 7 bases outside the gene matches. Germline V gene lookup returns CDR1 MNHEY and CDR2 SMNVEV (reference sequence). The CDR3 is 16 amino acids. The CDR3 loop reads CASSRNSGRSTDTQYF. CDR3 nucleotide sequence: TGTGCCAGCAGCCGAAATAGCGGGAGAAGCACAGATACGCAGTATTTT.

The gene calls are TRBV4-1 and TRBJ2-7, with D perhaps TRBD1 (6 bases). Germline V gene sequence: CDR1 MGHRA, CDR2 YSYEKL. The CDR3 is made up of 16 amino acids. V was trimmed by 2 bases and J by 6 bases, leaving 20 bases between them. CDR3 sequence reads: CASSQPPGQSTGEQYF. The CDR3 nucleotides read TGCGCCAGCAGCCAACCTCCCGGACAGAGTACGGGCGAGCAGTACTTC.

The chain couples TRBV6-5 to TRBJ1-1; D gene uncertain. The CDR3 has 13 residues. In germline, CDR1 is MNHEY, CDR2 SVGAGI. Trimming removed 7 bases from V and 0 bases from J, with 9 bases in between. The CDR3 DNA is TGTGCCAGCAATAGGGCGTTGAACACTGAAGCTTTCTTT. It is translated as CASNRALNTEAFF.

The CDR3 is CASSPRGLAGGPGGYNEQFF. The CDR3 coding sequence is TGCGCCAGCAGCCCCCGGGGACTAGCGGGAGGGCCGGGAGGATACAATGAGCAGTTCTTC. This chain connects TRBV5-1 to TRBJ2-1, with 16 bases aligning to TRBD2. This CDR3 is built from 20 residues. Germline CDR1 reads SGHRS; CDR2 reads YFSETQ. Trimming cost V 4 bases and J 4 bases; bases outside gene matches: 14.

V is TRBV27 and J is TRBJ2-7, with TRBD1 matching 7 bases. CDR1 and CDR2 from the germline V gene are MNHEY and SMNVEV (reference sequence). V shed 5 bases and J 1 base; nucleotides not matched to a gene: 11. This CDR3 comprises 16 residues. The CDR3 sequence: CASSPGTVKTSYEQYF. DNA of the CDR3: TGTGCCAGCAGTCCCGGGACAGTAAAAACTTCCTACGAGCAGTACTTC.

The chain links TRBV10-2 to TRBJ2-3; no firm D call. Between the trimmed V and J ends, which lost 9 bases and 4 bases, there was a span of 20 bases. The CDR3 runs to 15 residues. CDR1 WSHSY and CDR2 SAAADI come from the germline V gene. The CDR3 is CASKLGTDGADTQYF. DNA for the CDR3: TGCGCCAGTAAATTGGGAACCGATGGGGCAGATACGCAGTATTTT.